The sequence of this T cell receptor beta chain was determined in a study of T cells in narcolepsy. Study in general: Healthy controls were enrolled alongside patients with narcolepsy type 1 or type 2.

Notes on the study in general: Blood of same and different patients, but not healthy controls, reportedly held recurring autoreactive clonotypes. No autoreactive T cell clone sequences appeared in some memory CD4+ repertoires. Same-patient CSF and blood CD4+ T cell clonotypes included HCRT-specific and TRIB2-specific autoreactive ones.

Concerning this clone itself: The target antigen is unknown.

Only in-frame clones appear in the TCRdb table, and some are missing; sequencing was by immunoSEQ multiplex PCR. The repertoire includes some 33,000 clones, roughly nine tenths of them detected once, and roughly 1.2% sits in the top ten. V was pared by 0 bases and J by 10 bases, with 13 bases of the junction left unmatched. In germline, CDR1 is SGHDT, CDR2 YYEEEE. The CDR3 runs 17 residues. The origin of this receptor is a human donor with narcolepsy. Sample: CD45RA- memory CD4+ T cells from PBMCs. J is TRBJ1-6 and V is TRBV5-6, with 7 bases fitting TRBD1. The CDR3, as DNA: TGTGCCAGCAGCTTGGCCACAGGGGCCCTACGAGCCTCACCCCTCCACTTT. Its protein is CASSLATGALRASPLHF.